The clone carrying this T cell receptor beta chain occurred once. The antigen is not known. This specimen belongs to a study of PD-1 blockade in classical Hodgkin lymphoma. General study findings and limits: Complete responders started with a diversity level that resembled newly diagnosed patients at baseline.

The patients all showed relapse after autologous stem cell transplantation, while their brentuximab vedotin exposure varied. TCRdb keeps only in-frame clones here, not all; method: immunoSEQ multiplex PCR. Altogether 29,000 or so clones are present, roughly 70% being singletons, with the ten largest covering nearly 15%. The germline V gene encodes CDR1 SNHLY and CDR2 FYNNEI. CDR3 length: 16 residues. Losses at the gene ends were 5 bases for V and 4 bases for J; bases not matched to a gene: 7. The gene calls are TRBV2 and TRBJ2-2; the match to TRBD2 covers 10 bases. The sequencing used peripheral blood mononuclear cells (PBMCs), collected before the second cycle of nivolumab. The TCR sequence derives from a human donor with classical Hodgkin lymphoma. CDR3 sequence (DNA): TGTGCCAGCAGTTCACCTAGCGGGGGCCCCACCGGGGAGCTGTTTTTT. It specifies CASSSPSGGPTGELFF.